The 8 T cell receptor beta chains below come from one sample, sequenced in a study of vaccination and CD4 T cells after COVID-19 (dated by TCRdb to between 2021 and 2022). The treatment or condition tag for this specimen amounts to: roughly 11-day PBMC culture with coronavirus spike peptide pools or control peptides (ViraFEST assay). Libraries were built with PCR. The instrument given in TCRdb is Illumina iSeq 100. DNA from cultured CD4+ T cells underwent TCR sequencing with the Oncomine TCR Beta short-read assay at the Johns Hopkins FTIC core. Using fastp trimming at Q25 and MiXCR clonotype assembly, TCRdb reanalyzed the public sequencing data and kept in-frame beta chains. Entries that share a CDR3 protein sequence are merged under the most common genes and DNA. A total of 7,500 to 10,000 distinct CDR3 sequences appear in this sample, about 26% of them only once. Of the sample, 12% is held by the ten largest clones.

Their antigens remain unidentified. The specimen comprised CD4+ T cells from blood, cultured in vitro, sampled after SARS-CoV-2 vaccination. The receptors shown here come from a human donor who had recovered from COVID-19.

The V and J genes are TRBV12-3 or TRBV12-4 and TRBJ1-2, with D perhaps TRBD1 (5 bases). The CDR3 is 14 residues long. Trimming pared 1 base from V and 8 bases from J, leaving 14 bases between. CDR3 in DNA: TGTGCCAGCAGTTTAGGGGGGGGGACGGGCGGCTACACCTTC. Translation: CASSLGGGTGGYTF.

By proportion, this clonotype is large (0.1 to 1%). The chain combines TRBV27 with TRBJ2-7; 7 bases line up with TRBD1. The CDR3 consists of 15 residues. The V gene's germline CDR1 is MNHEY and CDR2 SMNVEV (reference sequence). Unmatched junction bases numbered 10, after V lost 3 bases and J lost 5 bases. The DNA for the CDR3 is TGTGCCAGCAGTTTCGTTCAAACAGGGGTCCACGAGCAGTACTTC. Protein sequence: CASSFVQTGVHEQYF.

This clonotype turned up a few times. The rearrangement joins TRBV27 to TRBJ2-1, with 8 bases fitting TRBD2. The CDR3 is 14 residues long. Germline loops: CDR1 MNHEY, CDR2 SMNVEV (reference sequence). The trim removed 4 bases at V and 6 bases at J, leaving 5 bases unmatched. CDR3 in DNA: TGTGCCAGCAGTTCCAGGACTAGCTTCAATGAGCAGTTCTTC. It is translated as CASSSRTSFNEQFF.

The V gene is TRBV7-9, the J gene TRBJ2-7; 10 bases are a match to TRBD1. This CDR3 comprises 14 residues. CDR1 and CDR2 from the germline V gene are SEHNR and FQNEAQ (reference sequence). With V trimmed by 3 bases and J by 2 bases, 1 base remained unmatched. The CDR3 nucleotides are TGTGCCAGCAGCTTGGGACAGGGGACCTACGAGCAGTACTTC. Amino acid sequence: CASSLGQGTYEQYF.

Only a few counts were recorded for this clonotype. The chain joins TRBV6-2 or TRBV6-3 to TRBJ2-3; 7 bases map to TRBD2. After removal of 6 bases from V and 2 bases from J, the junction contained 5 bases not matched to a gene. Germline V gene data show CDR1 as MNHEY and CDR2 as SVGEGT. The CDR3 contains 14 residues. The CDR3 here is CASRNLADTDTQYF. CDR3 nucleotide sequence: TGTGCCAGCAGGAATCTAGCGGACACAGATACGCAGTATTTT.

A few counts support this clonotype. V and J are TRBV7-3 and TRBJ2-2, with unresolved D. Germline values: CDR1 SGHTA, CDR2 FQGTGA. The CDR3 sequence is 14 residues long. Between the trimmed V and J ends, which lost 8 bases and 2 bases, there was a span of 12 bases. CDR3 loop: CASGERSNTGELFF. CDR3 coding DNA: TGTGCCAGCGGAGAACGGTCCAACACCGGGGAGCTGTTTTTT.

This rearrangement joins TRBV19 to TRBJ1-2; D not resolved. Trimming took off 7 bases at V and 3 bases at J, with 9 bases between the two ends. The CDR3 runs to 12 residues. CDR1 and CDR2 (germline): LNHDA, SQIVND (reference sequence). CDR3 coding DNA: TGTGCCAGTATGGAAGGGTACTATGGCTACACCTTC. Translation gives CASMEGYYGYTF.

V is TRBV28 and J is TRBJ2-1; D is undetermined. Germline-derived CDR1 and CDR2 are MDHEN and SYDVKM. The CDR3 totals 17 residues. Trimming removed 3 bases at V and 2 bases at J, with 17 bases between. The CDR3 DNA is TGTGCCAGCAGTTTGTTGAGAGCGCCTCCGACCTACAATGAGCAGTTCTTC. This translates into CASSLLRAPPTYNEQFF.